The next 7 T cell receptor beta chains were all read from a single sample in a study of blood T cell repertoires in COVID-19. Profiling relied on immunoSEQ multiplex PCR, and the TCRdb table lists in-frame clones only, not all of them. The sample has 200,000 to 250,000 clones; 80% to 90% are singletons. Sequenced: PBMCs or T cells enriched from blood (not recorded which). The receptor source for this set is a young woman in a cohort exposed to, infected with or recovered from COVID-19 (not recorded which).

The CDR3 region has the DNA TGCGCCAGCAGCCAAGTAGGAGGGTATCAGCCCCAGCATTTT. Translating it yields CASSQVGGYQPQHF. The V call is TRBV4-1, the J call TRBJ1-5; D not certain. The ends were cut back, 1 base at V and 5 bases at J, with 9 bases in the middle. The CDR3 extends over 14 amino acids. Germline V lookup: CDR1 MGHRA, CDR2 YSYEKL.

The chain couples TRBV27 to TRBJ1-5, with D maybe TRBD1 (5 bases). Deletions cut 5 bases from V and 1 base from J, with 9 bases between. This CDR3 has 14 residues. Germline V gives CDR1 MNHEY, CDR2 SMNVEV (reference sequence). The CDR3 DNA is TGTGCCAGCAGTCCTAGACAGAGCAATCAGCCCCAGCATTTT. Protein: CASSPRQSNQPQHF.

The rearrangement uses TRBV2 and TRBJ1-3; tentative D call: TRBD1 (6 bases). V lost 9 bases and J lost 2, with 11 bases in between. Germline V gene data show CDR1 as SNHLY and CDR2 as FYNNEI. CDR3 length equals 13 residues. For the CDR3, the DNA is TGTGCCAGTAGGACAGATGCTGGAAACACCATATATTTT. It is translated as CASRTDAGNTIYF.

The chain links TRBV11-2 to TRBJ2-2; D remains unclear. From germline, CDR1 is SGHAT and CDR2 FQNNGV. There are 14 residues in the CDR3. The V and J ends lost 1 base and 6 bases respectively, with 9 bases between them. CDR3 amino acids: CASSLVGSAGELFF. CDR3 coding DNA: TGTGCCAGCAGCTTAGTTGGCAGCGCCGGGGAGCTGTTTTTT.

V usage is TRBV19 and J usage is TRBJ2-7; D ambiguous. Germline V gives CDR1 LNHDA, CDR2 SQIVND (reference sequence). The V and J ends lost 5 bases and 2 bases respectively, with 13 bases between them. The CDR3 is made up of 14 amino acids. This chain's CDR3 is CASSPTGLAYEQYF. The CDR3 nucleotides read TGTGCCAGTAGTCCGACCGGGTTAGCCTACGAGCAGTACTTC.

The J gene is TRBJ1-3, the V gene TRBV7-9, with D perhaps TRBD1 (5 bases). The CDR3 has 14 amino acids. Per germline, CDR1 SEHNR and CDR2 FQNEAQ (reference sequence). V shed 4 bases and J shed 8 bases, with 15 bases lying between them. The CDR3: CASSYAGSKDTIYF. The CDR3 nucleotides read TGTGCCAGCAGCTATGCAGGGTCGAAGGACACCATATATTTT.

V is TRBV19 and J is TRBJ2-2; TRBD1 aligns across 10 bases. Germline V gene data show CDR1 as LNHDA and CDR2 as SQIVND (reference sequence). V shed 5 bases and J 5 bases; nucleotides not matched to a gene: 5. The CDR3 is 15 amino acids. Written as DNA, the CDR3 is TGTGCCAGTAGTTGGGACAGGGGCGATACCGGGGAGCTGTTTTTT. Encoded protein: CASSWDRGDTGELFF.